Below, 32 T cell receptor beta chains from the same sample are listed, as sequenced in a study of shared clonotypes between healthy human individuals. CD45RO-negative, CCR7-selected cells formed the naive CD8 fraction, which excluded terminally differentiated effector memory CD45RA+ cells. This table comes from immunoSEQ multiplex PCR, and its TCRdb copy is limited to in-frame clones, with some not included. In the table there are approximately 600,000 clones, around 96% of which are singletons. Sequencing used naive CD8+ T cells sorted from blood. The receptors come from a woman aged 25 to 45 in good health.

This clone is a singleton in its sample. This rearrangement joins TRBV9 to TRBJ2-1, with 7 nucleotides matching TRBD1. The CDR3 has 15 amino acids. The J segment lost 7 bases and the V segment lost 3 bases, leaving 10 bases of the junction unmatched. Germline assignment: CDR1 SGDLS and CDR2 YYNGEE. CDR3 in amino acids: CASSGPRDRPNEQFF. The CDR3 DNA sequence: TGTGCCAGCAGCGGACCCCGGGACAGACCTAATGAGCAGTTCTTC.

V usage is TRBV28 and J usage is TRBJ2-1, with 9 bases aligning to TRBD2. Trimming cost V 2 bases and J 2 bases; bases outside gene matches: 7. Germline loops: CDR1 MDHEN, CDR2 SYDVKM. The CDR3 has 17 residues. The CDR3: CASSLKLAGPTYNEQFF. CDR3 in DNA: TGTGCCAGCAGTTTAAAGCTAGCGGGACCAACCTACAATGAGCAGTTCTTC.

The V call is TRBV21-1, the J call TRBJ1-1; the D call of TRBD1 is as the table states it, not checked on the DNA. TRBV21-1 is deemed a pseudogene. The CDR3 totals 15 residues. Here the CDR3 reads CASSLPDNMNTEAFF. The CDR3 nucleotides are TGTGCCAGCAGCCTACCCGACAACATGAACACTGAAGCTTTCTTT.

The chain has TRBV19 and TRBJ1-5, with D uncertain. The CDR3 is made up of 13 amino acids. Trimming left V 5 bases short and J 5 bases short, with 10 bases between. Looked up from germline, CDR1 is LNHDA and CDR2 is SQIVND (reference sequence). The CDR3 bases are TGTGCCAGTAGTGACATTGCCGATCAGCCCCAGCATTTT. This encodes CASSDIADQPQHF.

The chain links TRBV2 to TRBJ1-2; D remains unclear. CDR1 and CDR2 (germline): SNHLY, FYNNEI. Trimming pared 3 bases from V and 4 bases from J, leaving 9 bases between. This CDR3 has 13 amino acids. The CDR3 protein is CASSDGEAYGYTF. The CDR3 DNA is TGTGCCAGCAGTGACGGGGAGGCCTATGGCTACACCTTC.

The chain has TRBV28 and TRBJ2-2; D uncertain. CDR1 is MDHEN, CDR2 SYDVKM, per germline. The CDR3 is 13 residues long. The V gene lost 8 bases and the J gene lost 0 bases, with 7 bases spanning the gap. The CDR3 region has the DNA TGTGCCAGCCTCCTAGCGAACACCGGGGAGCTGTTTTTT. Translating gives CASLLANTGELFF.

In this sample, this clone turned up once. This chain joins TRBV19 and TRBJ2-7, with TRBD1 as a possible D gene (5 bases). V was cut by 5 bases and J by 2 bases, with 10 bases left in between. The germline V gene encodes CDR1 LNHDA and CDR2 SQIVND (reference sequence). The CDR3 loop spans 13 amino acids. The DNA of the CDR3 is TGTGCCAGTAGTTTGACAGAAACCTACGAGCAGTACTTC. It is translated as CASSLTETYEQYF.

The chain couples TRBV10-2 to TRBJ2-7, with a tentative D call TRBD1 (6 bases). There are 14 residues in the CDR3. Germline V gene lookup returns CDR1 WSHSY and CDR2 SAAADI. V was trimmed by 6 bases and J by 3 bases, leaving 15 bases between them. The CDR3, as DNA: TGCGCCAGCAGGGAAGGACAGAATTACTACGAGCAGTACTTC. This translates into CASREGQNYYEQYF.

The sample holds one count of this clone. The chain couples TRBV4-1 to TRBJ2-1; D is possibly TRBD2 (5 bases). Trimming removed 0 bases at V and 6 bases at J, with 18 bases between. In germline, CDR1 is MGHRA, CDR2 YSYEKL. This CDR3 is built from 17 residues. This chain's CDR3 is CASSQDLRTGRSNEQFF. DNA for the CDR3: TGCGCCAGCAGCCAAGACCTAAGGACTGGCAGGAGCAATGAGCAGTTCTTC.

The DNA of the CDR3 is TGTGCCAGCAGCGAGCTAGGCGCGGGGGGGGACGAGCAGTACTTC. Amino acids: CASSELGAGGDEQYF. The V call is TRBV9, the J call TRBJ2-7, with TRBD2 matching over 9 bases. Germline CDR1 and CDR2: SGDLS and YYNGEE. The CDR3 runs to 15 residues. Losses at the gene ends were 3 bases for V and 5 bases for J; bases not matched to a gene: 9.

This chain connects TRBV28 to TRBJ1-5; weak D call: TRBD1 (5 bases). CDR3 length: 15 residues. V was cut by 4 bases and J by 4 bases, with 14 bases left in between. Germline V lookup: CDR1 MDHEN, CDR2 SYDVKM. CDR3: CASSSKGLGNQPQHF. The CDR3 coding sequence is TGTGCCAGCAGTTCGAAGGGGCTAGGGAATCAGCCCCAGCATTTT.

This chain links TRBV5-6 with TRBJ2-7; D ambiguous. The CDR3 spans 13 residues. V lost 3 bases, J lost 3 bases, and 10 bases lay in between. Looked up from germline, CDR1 is SGHDT and CDR2 is YYEEEE. The CDR3 sequence is CASSSQEYYEQYF. In DNA, the CDR3 is TGTGCCAGCAGCTCCCAGGAGTACTACGAGCAGTACTTC. Variable domain in full (rest from reference TRBV5-6 and TRBJ2-7): DAGVTQSPTHLIKTRGQQVTLRCSPKSGHDTVSWYQQALGQGPQFIFQYYEEEERQRGNFPDRFSGHQFPNYSSELNVNALLLGDSALYLCASSSQEYYEQYFGPGTRLTVT.

The chain uses TRBV7-9 and TRBJ1-3; D ambiguous. V was shortened by 4 bases and J by 3 bases, with 7 bases between the two germline ends. CDR1 is SEHNR and CDR2 is FQNEAQ in the germline V gene (reference sequence). The CDR3 totals 13 residues. In DNA, the CDR3 is TGTGCCAGCAGCTATGGCGATGGAAACACCATATATTTT. Amino acid sequence: CASSYGDGNTIYF. The entire variable domain, with the rest obtained from reference TRBV7-9 and TRBJ1-3, is as follows: DTGVSQNPRHKITKRGQNVTFRCDPISEHNRLYWYRQTLGQGPEFLTYFQNEAQLEKSRLLSDRFSAERPKGSFSTLEIQRTEQGDSAMYLCASSYGDGNTIYFGEGSWLTVV.

The chain has TRBV6-5 and TRBJ2-2; D is unresolved. This CDR3 spans 14 amino acids. Trimming removed 6 bases from V and 3 bases from J, with 11 bases in between. Germline V lookup: CDR1 MNHEY, CDR2 SVGAGI. This CDR3 is CASSPFLHTGELFF. The CDR3 region has the DNA TGTGCCAGCAGCCCCTTCCTTCACACCGGGGAGCTGTTTTTT.

This chain uses TRBV4-1 with TRBJ2-7; TRBD2 is a possible D gene (5 bases). Germline V lookup: CDR1 MGHRA, CDR2 YSYEKL. The V end lost 0 bases, the J end lost 3 bases, and 21 bases lay between the germline ends. The CDR3 contains 18 residues. CDR3 DNA: TGCGCCAGCAGCCAAGATCGGGGTGCCCTAGTCGCCTACTACGAGCAGTACTTC. Its protein is CASSQDRGALVAYYEQYF.

The rearrangement uses TRBV2 and TRBJ1-5, with D unresolved. The CDR3 runs 17 residues. V was cut by 3 bases and J by 1 base, with 16 bases left in between. Germline V lookup: CDR1 SNHLY, CDR2 FYNNEI. CDR3 nucleotides: TGTGCCAGCAGTGATAAACACGAGGCGAGCAGCAATCAGCCCCAGCATTTT. It specifies CASSDKHEASSNQPQHF.

This rearrangement joins TRBV7-2 to TRBJ2-7; 7 bases agree with TRBD2. This CDR3 has 14 amino acids. Germline V gives CDR1 SGHTA, CDR2 FQGNSA. Unmatched junction bases numbered 8, after V lost 6 bases and J lost 3 bases. In nucleotides, the CDR3 is TGTGCCAGCAGTCCAACGACTAGCAGCTACGAGCAGTACTTC. Amino acid sequence: CASSPTTSSYEQYF.

CDR3 in amino acids: CASSQVSSNQPQHF. The DNA of the CDR3 is TGCGCCAGCAGCCAAGTCAGTTCCAATCAGCCCCAGCATTTT. The chain has TRBV4-1 and TRBJ1-5; no reliable D call. V was shortened by 1 base and J by 3 bases, with 7 bases between the two germline ends. This CDR3 contains 14 residues. Germline assignment: CDR1 MGHRA and CDR2 YSYEKL.

This clone was seen only once. The chain links TRBV2 to TRBJ1-1; D is ambiguous. The CDR3 is made up of 9 amino acids. V lost 7 bases, J lost 6 bases, and 3 bases lay in between. The germline V gene has CDR1 SNHLY and CDR2 FYNNEI. The CDR3 here is CASKAEAFF. The CDR3 DNA reads as TGTGCCAGCAAAGCTGAAGCTTTCTTT.

The genes are TRBV5-1 and TRBJ2-7, with TRBD1 identical over 8 bases. Germline CDR1 and CDR2: SGHRS and YFSETQ. The CDR3 contains 13 residues. The V and J ends lost 10 bases and 3 bases, in that order; junction bases with no gene match: 9. This chain's CDR3 is CASAGTGGYEQYF. The CDR3 bases are TGCGCCTCCGCTGGGACAGGTGGCTACGAGCAGTACTTC.

This rearrangement joins TRBV6-5 to TRBJ2-1, with TRBD2 identical over 8 bases. The CDR3 is made up of 15 amino acids. Per the germline V gene, CDR1 is MNHEY and CDR2 is SVGAGI. V shed 4 bases and J 6 bases; nucleotides not matched to a gene: 8. The chain's CDR3 is CASSSQAGEVNEQFF. CDR3 DNA: TGTGCCAGCAGTTCCCAAGCGGGAGAAGTCAATGAGCAGTTCTTC.

CDR3 protein: CASSMSGTSSYEQYF. The CDR3 region has the DNA TGTGCCAGTAGTATGAGTGGGACTAGCTCCTACGAGCAGTACTTC. The chain combines TRBV19 with TRBJ2-5, with 8 bases identical to TRBD2. The J call may not be correct, given that the DNA end is closer to TRBJ2-7. This CDR3 spans 15 amino acids. Germline lookup yields CDR1 LNHDA and CDR2 SQIVND (reference sequence).

The V call is TRBV6-6, the J call TRBJ2-5; TRBD2 matches at 7 bases. This CDR3 has 15 residues. With V trimmed by 2 bases and J by 5 bases, 8 bases remained unmatched. Germline CDR1 is MNHNY and CDR2 is SVGAGI (reference sequence). The CDR3 DNA sequence: TGTGCCAGCAGTTACGTGGGAGGGCCTCGGGAGACCCAGTACTTC. Amino acid sequence: CASSYVGGPRETQYF.

The CDR3 nucleotides are TGTGCCAGCAGGCGAGGTACAGGGAGGACCGGGGAGCTGTTTTTT. It codes for CASRRGTGRTGELFF. The chain employs TRBV21-1 and TRBJ2-2. TRBV21-1 is designated a pseudogene. The length of the CDR3 is 15 residues.

In regard to this clone: The same CDR3 also results from other DNA sequences found in this sample. The rearrangement links TRBV6-5 to TRBJ1-5; D unclear. In germline, CDR1 is MNHEY, CDR2 SVGAGI. V lost 2 bases and J lost 0, with 2 bases in between. The CDR3 is made up of 13 amino acids. Here the CDR3 reads CASSYGSNQPQHF. The CDR3 nucleotides read TGTGCCAGCAGTTACGGTAGCAATCAGCCCCAGCATTTT.

This clone came up once. CDR3 loop: CASSVGDSPNYGYTF. The CDR3, as DNA: TGTGCCAGCAGCGTAGGAGACTCGCCTAACTATGGCTACACCTTC. The rearrangement joins TRBV9 to TRBJ1-2, with D uncertain. Germline CDR1 is SGDLS and CDR2 is YYNGEE. The CDR3 spans 15 residues. V dropped 0 bases and J dropped 0 bases, with 9 bases sitting between them.

CDR3 coding DNA: TGTGCCAGCACCCGAGACGGGAGAGTACTTGTGCAGTATTTT. Amino acids: CASTRDGRVLVQYF. This rearrangement joins TRBV6-5 to TRBJ2-3; D perhaps matches TRBD2 (6 bases). Trimming cost V 7 bases and J 11 bases, with 22 bases left between them. Germline CDR1 reads MNHEY; CDR2 reads SVGAGI. The CDR3 extends over 14 amino acids.

This clone was picked up one time. The genes are TRBV6-6 and TRBJ2-1; TRBD2 might be the D (6 bases). Germline CDR1 and CDR2: MNHNY and SVGAGI (reference sequence). Trimming took off 5 bases at V and 3 bases at J, with 11 bases between the two ends. The CDR3 has 14 amino acids. CDR3 residues: CASSATSFYNEQFF. CDR3 DNA: TGTGCCAGCAGTGCGACTAGTTTCTACAATGAGCAGTTCTTC.

This clone appeared once. This chain joins TRBV2 and TRBJ2-1; D is possibly TRBD1 or TRBD2 (5 bases each). V was trimmed by 8 bases and J by 4 bases, leaving 18 bases between them. CDR1 is SNHLY and CDR2 is FYNNEI in the germline V gene. This CDR3 spans 15 amino acids. CDR3 DNA sequence: TGTGCCAGCGGATATCCCGGGACCAAATACAATGAGCAGTTCTTC. Its translation: CASGYPGTKYNEQFF.

The V call is TRBV29-1, the J call TRBJ2-5; TRBD2 matches at 7 bases. The tail of the sequence fits TRBJ2-7 better, so the J call may be wrong. This CDR3 is 12 amino acids long. Germline values: CDR1 SQVTM, CDR2 ANQGSEA. DNA of the CDR3: TGCAGCGTTCGGGACTATGCCTACGAGCAGTACTTC. This translates into CSVRDYAYEQYF.

This clone was seen a single time. J is TRBJ1-1 and V is TRBV19, with D tentatively TRBD1 (5 bases). This CDR3 spans 15 amino acids. Trimming removed 1 base at V and 1 base at J, with 10 bases between. CDR1 LNHDA and CDR2 SQIVND come from the germline V gene (reference sequence). The CDR3: CASSIVAGSNTEAFF. The CDR3 region has the DNA TGTGCCAGTAGTATAGTGGCAGGGTCGAACACTGAAGCTTTCTTT.

This chain joins TRBV6-5 and TRBJ2-6, with D possibly being TRBD1 (5 bases). This CDR3 has 15 residues. Trimming left V 5 bases short and J 4 bases short, with 12 bases between. Germline CDR1 reads MNHEY; CDR2 reads SVGAGI. CDR3 sequence (DNA): TGTGCCAGCAGTCCTCAGGGCTCCGGGGCCAACGTCCTGACTTTC. It yields the protein CASSPQGSGANVLTF.